Listed below are T cell receptor beta chains from one sample, sequenced in a study of T-cell reconstitution after alpha-beta-depleted transplantation in children. TCRdb re-analysed the PCR reads in MiXCR, keeping a single row per CDR3 protein. Here the sample spans fewer than 550,000 distinct CDR3 sequences, about 10% being singletons. The sample was PBMCs, taken before TCRalphabeta/CD19-depleted stem cell transplant. These receptors were obtained from a child aged 2 to 9 with inherited bone marrow failure, due to receive a stem cell transplant. The CDR3 runs from the conserved cysteine through the conserved F or W. The order of the fields is clone size, V gene, D gene, J gene, CDR3 DNA, CDR3 protein. The D gene is left open where the match is weak. Not every row has a clone size; where given, it reads once, few, many or a size class.

many,TRBV28,TRBD2,TRBJ2-3,TGTGCCAGCAGTTCCCCAGCGGGAGGCCCAGATACGCAGTATTTT,CASSSPAGGPDTQYF
many,TRBV5-1,-,TRBJ1-5,TGCGCCAGCAGCTTGGCCAAGGGCGCCTTCAATCAGCCCCAGCATTTT,CASSLAKGAFNQPQHF
few,TRBV5-6,-,TRBJ2-7,TGTGCCAGTCCCGATAGGGCCAGGGGACGGGACGAGCAGTACTTC,CASPDRARGRDEQYF
many,TRBV20-1,-,TRBJ2-1,TGCAGTGCTAGAGCCTTAGCGGACCTTTACAATGAGCAGTTCTTC,CSARALADLYNEQFF
many,TRBV28,TRBD2,TRBJ2-3,TGTGCCAGCGGGCTAGCGGGAGTCTCAGATACGCAGTATTTT,CASGLAGVSDTQYF
many,TRBV4-2,TRBD1,TRBJ1-4,TGTGCCAGCAGCCTACCAGGGGGGCTAGGGGAAAAACTGTTTTTT,CASSLPGGLGEKLFF
many,TRBV3-1,-,TRBJ1-3,TGTGCCAGCAGCCGCCCGGACGGACTCTCTGGAAACACCATATATTTT,CASSRPDGLSGNTIYF
few,TRBV18,TRBD2,TRBJ2-7,TGTGCCAGCTCACCACCGGCCCTAGCGGGAACCTACGAGCAGTACTTC,CASSPPALAGTYEQYF
many,TRBV11-2,TRBD1,TRBJ1-1,TGTGCCACTGGGACAGGGCCTGAAGCTTTCTTT,CATGTGPEAFF
-,TRBV5-4,TRBD1,TRBJ2-3,TGTGCCAGCAGCCCCGACAGGGCCCCAGATACGCAGTATTTT,CASSPDRAPDTQYF
many,TRBV6-2/TRBV6-3,TRBD1,TRBJ2-2,TGTGCCAGCAGTTCAAACAGGGGCCGAACCGGGGAGCTGTTTTTT,CASSSNRGRTGELFF
many,TRBV6-2/TRBV6-3,TRBD1,TRBJ2-1,TGTGCCAGCAGCCCCCGAGGACAGGGGCAGTTCTTC,CASSPRGQGQFF